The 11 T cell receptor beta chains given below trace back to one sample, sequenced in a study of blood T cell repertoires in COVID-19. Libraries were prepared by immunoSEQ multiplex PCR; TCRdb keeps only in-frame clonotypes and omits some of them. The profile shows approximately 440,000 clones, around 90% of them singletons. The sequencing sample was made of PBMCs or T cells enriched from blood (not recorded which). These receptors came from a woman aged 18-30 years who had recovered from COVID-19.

CDR3 sequence reads: CASSSPGYDTEAFF. The CDR3 nucleotides are TGTGCCAGCAGCAGCCCAGGGTATGACACTGAAGCTTTCTTT. The genes are TRBV5-5 and TRBJ1-1; D possibly corresponds to TRBD1 (5 bases). The length of the CDR3 is 14 residues. The germline V gene encodes CDR1 SGHKS and CDR2 YYEKEE (reference sequence). V was pared by 4 bases and J by 3 bases, with 13 bases between. The variable domain in full, with the rest retrieved from reference TRBV5-5 and TRBJ1-1, is DAGVTQSPTHLIKTRGQQVTLRCSPISGHKSVSWYQQVLGQGPQFIFQYYEKEERGRGNFPDRFSARQFPNYSSELNVNALLLGDSALYLCASSSPGYDTEAFFGQGTRLTVV.

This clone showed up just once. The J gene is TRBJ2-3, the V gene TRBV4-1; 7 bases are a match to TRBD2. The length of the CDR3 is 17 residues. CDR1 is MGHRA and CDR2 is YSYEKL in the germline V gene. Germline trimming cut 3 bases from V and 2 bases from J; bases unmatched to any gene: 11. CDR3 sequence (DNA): TGCGCCAGCAGCCAGGTTTCTGGCGGGGGAGCCACAGATACGCAGTATTTT. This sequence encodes CASSQVSGGGATDTQYF.

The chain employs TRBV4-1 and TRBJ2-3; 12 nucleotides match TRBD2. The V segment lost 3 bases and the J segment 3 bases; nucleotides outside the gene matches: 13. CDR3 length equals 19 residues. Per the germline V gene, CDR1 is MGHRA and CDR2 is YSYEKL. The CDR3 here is CASSHDPSGGDDMTDTQYF. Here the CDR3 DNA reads TGCGCCAGCAGCCACGACCCTAGCGGGGGGGATGATATGACAGATACGCAGTATTTT.

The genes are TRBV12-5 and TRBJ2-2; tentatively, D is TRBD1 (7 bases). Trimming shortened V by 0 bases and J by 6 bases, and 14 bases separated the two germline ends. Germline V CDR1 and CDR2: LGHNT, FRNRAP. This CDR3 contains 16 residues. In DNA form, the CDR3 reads TGTGCTAGTGGTTTGGTACTAACAGGGGAGGCCGGGGAGCTGTTTTTT. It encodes CASGLVLTGEAGELFF. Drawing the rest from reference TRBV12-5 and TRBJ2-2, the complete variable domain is DARVTQTPRHKVTEMGQEVTMRCQPILGHNTVFWYRQTMMQGLELLAYFRNRAPLDDSGMPKDRFSAEMPDATLATLKIQPSEPRDSAVYFCASGLVLTGEAGELFFGEGSRLTVL.

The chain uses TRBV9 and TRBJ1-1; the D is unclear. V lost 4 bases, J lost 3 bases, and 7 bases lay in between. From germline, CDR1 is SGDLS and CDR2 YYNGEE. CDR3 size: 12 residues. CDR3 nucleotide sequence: TGTGCCAGCAGCCGACTGGACACTGAAGCTTTCTTT. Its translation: CASSRLDTEAFF.

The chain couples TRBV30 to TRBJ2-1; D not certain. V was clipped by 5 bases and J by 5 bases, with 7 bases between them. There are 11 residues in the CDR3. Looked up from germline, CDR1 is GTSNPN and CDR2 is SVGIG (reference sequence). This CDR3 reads CAWLYHNEQFF. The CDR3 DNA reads TGTGCCTGGCTTTATCACAATGAGCAGTTCTTC.

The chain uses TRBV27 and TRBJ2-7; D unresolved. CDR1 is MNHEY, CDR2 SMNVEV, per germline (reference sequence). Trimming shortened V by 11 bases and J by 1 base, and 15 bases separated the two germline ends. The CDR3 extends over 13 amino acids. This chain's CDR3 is CAAMSVYSYEQYF. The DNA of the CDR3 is TGTGCCGCCATGAGCGTTTATTCCTACGAGCAGTACTTC.

The CDR3: CASRGDNYGYTF. The CDR3 DNA reads as TGTGCCAGCCGCGGTGATAACTATGGCTACACCTTC. V gene TRBV27 combines with J gene TRBJ1-2, with D uncertain. The V gene's germline CDR1 is MNHEY and CDR2 SMNVEV (reference sequence). This CDR3 comprises 12 residues. Trimming took off 8 bases at V and 1 base at J, with 8 bases between the two ends.

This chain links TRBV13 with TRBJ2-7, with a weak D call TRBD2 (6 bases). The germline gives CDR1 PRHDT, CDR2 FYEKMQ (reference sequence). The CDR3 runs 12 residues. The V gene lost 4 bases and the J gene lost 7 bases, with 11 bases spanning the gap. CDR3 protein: CASSWGEGEQYF. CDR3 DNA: TGTGCCAGCAGCTGGGGGGAAGGGGAGCAGTACTTC.

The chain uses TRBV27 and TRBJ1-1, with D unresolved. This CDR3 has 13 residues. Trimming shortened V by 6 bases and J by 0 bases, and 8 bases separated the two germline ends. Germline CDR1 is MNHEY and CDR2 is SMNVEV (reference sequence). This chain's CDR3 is CASSRVLNTEAFF. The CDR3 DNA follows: TGTGCCAGCAGCCGCGTCTTGAACACTGAAGCTTTCTTT.

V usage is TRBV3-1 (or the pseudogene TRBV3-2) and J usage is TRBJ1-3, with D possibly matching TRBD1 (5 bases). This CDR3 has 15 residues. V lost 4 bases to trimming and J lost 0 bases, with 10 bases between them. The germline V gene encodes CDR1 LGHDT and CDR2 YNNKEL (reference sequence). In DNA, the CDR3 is TGTGCCAGCAGCCTTGGGACTACCTCTGGAAACACCATATATTTT. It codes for CASSLGTTSGNTIYF.